The 4 T cell receptor beta chains below were found in one sample sequenced in a study of blood T cell repertoires in COVID-19. Assay used: immunoSEQ multiplex PCR; TCRdb lists only in-frame clones, some missing. Here the sample spans about 200,000 clones, about nine tenths being singletons. Sample: PBMCs or T cells enriched from blood (not recorded which). These receptor sequences come from a woman aged 30 to 39 who had recovered from COVID-19.

The gene calls are TRBV20-1 and TRBJ1-5; possibly TRBD1 for D (5 bases). This CDR3 spans 13 amino acids. The V end was cut by 3 bases, the J end by 7 bases, with 13 bases between. From germline, CDR1 is DFQATT and CDR2 SNEGSKA (reference sequence). As DNA, the CDR3 is TGCAGTGCTAGTCGGGGGGTCGGACAGCCCCAGCATTTT. This encodes CSASRGVGQPQHF.

The V and J genes are TRBV11-3 and TRBJ1-2; 8 bases are shared with TRBD1. Germline assignment: CDR1 SGHNT and CDR2 YENEEA. The CDR3 runs 14 residues. The V segment lost 3 bases and the J segment 7 bases; nucleotides outside the gene matches: 7. In DNA, the CDR3 is TGTGCCAGCAGCTTTGGACAGGGCAATTTTGGCTACACCTTC. Its protein product is CASSFGQGNFGYTF. Filled out from reference TRBV11-3 and TRBJ1-2, the complete variable domain reads EAGVVQSPRYKIIEKKQPVAFWCNPISGHNTLYWYLQNLGQGPELLIRYENEEAVDDSQLPKDRFSAERLKGVDSTLKIQPAELGDSAVYLCASSFGQGNFGYTFGSGTRLTVV.

The J gene is TRBJ1-3, the V gene TRBV30, with 7 bases lining up with TRBD1. V gave up 0 bases and J gave up 6 bases; unmatched junction bases: 8. Germline CDR1 is GTSNPN and CDR2 is SVGIG (reference sequence). CDR3 size: 15 residues. CDR3 in DNA: TGTGCCTGGAGTGTACAGGGGAAAGTTGCAAACACCATATATTTT. Translated: CAWSVQGKVANTIYF.

This clone was observed a handful of times. The chain couples TRBV5-4 to TRBJ2-7; 8 bases are a match to TRBD2. The V segment lost 4 bases and the J segment 5 bases; nucleotides outside the gene matches: 14. Germline values: CDR1 SGHNT, CDR2 YYREEE (reference sequence). This CDR3 contains 16 residues. CDR3 residues: CASSPRGLGKGHEQYF. CDR3 DNA sequence: TGTGCCAGCAGCCCGCGGGGACTAGGGAAAGGGCACGAGCAGTACTTC.